These T cell receptor beta chains were read from a single sample in a study of neurological immune-mediated disorders. In TCRdb, the 5' RACE reads were re-called with MiXCR into one record per CDR3 protein. The table has under 70,000 distinct CDR3 sequences, 3% to 4% seen once; the top ten hold 4% to 6.5%. The material sequenced was PBMCs. These receptors were obtained from a woman aged 45-65 years with multiple sclerosis. Each CDR3 is given without its conserved first and last residue. A row's size may be missing; if present it is once, few, many or a size class.

len,abundance,v_gene,CDR3aa
10,many,TRBV7-6,ASSLDRETQY
11,many,TRBV15,ATSRAPEAGQF
12,many,TRBV28,ASSWGRIRETQY
13,many,TRBV20-1,SARPQGAPGNTIY
14,many,TRBV6-5,ASSREGGSSYNEQF
19,many,TRBV20-1,SARRAGPSGRGISLAYEQY
10,many,TRBV20-1,SAAQGVTEAF
13,many,TRBV7-2,ASSLRGPPYNEQF
9,many,TRBV29-1,SAGERYEQY
14,many,TRBV9,ASRDNRDRNTGELF
18,many,TRBV5-1,ASSRPDRRAASDLNYGYT
12,many,TRBV6-5,ASRTTAANQPQH
13,many,TRBV12-3/TRBV12-4,ASRLRQGDTGELF
13,many,TRBV7-2,ASSLGGASPYEQY
12,many,TRBV5-1,ASSLGWGNTEAF
14,many,TRBV7-6,ASSPREVAGSYEQY
12,many,TRBV5-1,ASQLAGIADTQY
13,many,TRBV5-1,ASSLWTGAGQPQH
13,many,TRBV12-3/TRBV12-4,ASSRVGQGAYGYT
15,many,TRBV12-3/TRBV12-4,ASSTAPAVGYNSPLH
12,many,TRBV20-1,SALGGSVTGELF
11,many,TRBV29-1,SARTGAGNTIY
14,many,TRBV5-1,ASSPWGLGNTGELF
12,many,TRBV20-1,SARVGTGQETQY
12,many,TRBV5-1,ASSLGTGADTQY
10,many,TRBV10-3,AISPNYNEQF
16,many,TRBV6-5,ASSYILAGGAGANVLT
12,many,TRBV4-2,ASSQRQGGNEQF
15,many,TRBV15,ATSRDYASGPTGELF
10,many,TRBV6-6,ASSRLNTEAF
15,many,TRBV20-1,SARGPGSTGGIAEAF
15,many,TRBV11-3,ASSLGLAGGSTDTQY
11,many,TRBV20-1,SAQPGVRSPLH
14,many,TRBV14,ASSLTTGTRIDEQF
13,many,TRBV4-1,ASSQAPRSTNIQY
13,many,TRBV5-1,ASSLADIRTDTQY
15,many,TRBV20-1,SARSWHGQSRYNEQF
13,many,TRBV5-1,ASSYTGNKVYGYT
11,many,TRBV20-1,SASGTDNSPLH
13,many,TRBV10-2,ASSATWDGEKTQY
11,many,TRBV12-3/TRBV12-4,ASRPGTAYEQY
13,many,TRBV11-2,ASSLPFGSQETQY
13,many,TRBV7-9,ASSFPGRDTDTQY
14,many,TRBV12-3/TRBV12-4,ASSFRLSRSGNTIY
10,NA,TRBV20-1,SADPYNSTLN
12,many,TRBV20-1,SVRFAETYNEQF
13,many,TRBV5-1,ASSLDGQNQETQY
14,many,TRBV3-1,ASSRPGSISYNEQF
10,many,TRBV29-1,SVGDRAREQY
15,many,TRBV4-3,ASSQDRAIRGNTEAF